One and the same sample provided the 2 T cell receptor beta chains below, sequenced in a study of T cells expressing NK-cell markers. TCRdb reworked the 5' RACE reads into one entry per CDR3 protein, no DNA. This repertoire includes 500,000 to 700,000 distinct CDR3 sequences. The sample comprised blood T cells: a sorted CD56 or NKG2C T cell subset, CD4+ or CD8+ T cells, or bulk PBMC T cells (not recorded which). Every receptor here comes from a man between 18 and 35 years old in good health.

The gene calls are TRBV5-1 and TRBJ2-1; TCRdb returns TRBD2, unconfirmable since there is no DNA. Germline loops: CDR1 SGHRS, CDR2 YFSETQ. The CDR3 is 16 amino acids. The CDR3 here is CASSLGPRSGGNEQFF.

The rearrangement uses TRBV7-2 and TRBJ2-7. Germline V CDR1 and CDR2: SGHTA, FQGNSA. The CDR3 length is 14 residues. The chain's CDR3 is CASGSLAGVYEQYF.